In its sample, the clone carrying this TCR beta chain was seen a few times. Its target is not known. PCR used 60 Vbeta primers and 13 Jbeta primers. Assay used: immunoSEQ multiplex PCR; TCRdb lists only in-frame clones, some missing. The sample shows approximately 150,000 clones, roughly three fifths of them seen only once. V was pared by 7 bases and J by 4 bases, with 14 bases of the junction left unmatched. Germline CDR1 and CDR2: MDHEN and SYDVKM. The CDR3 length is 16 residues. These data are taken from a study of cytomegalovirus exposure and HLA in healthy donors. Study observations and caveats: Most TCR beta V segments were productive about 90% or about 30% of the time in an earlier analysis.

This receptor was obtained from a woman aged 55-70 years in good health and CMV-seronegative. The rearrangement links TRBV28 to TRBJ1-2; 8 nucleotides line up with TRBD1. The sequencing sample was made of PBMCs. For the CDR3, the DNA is TGTGCCAGCACCGTAGCGGGCGCGACAGGGGCCTATGGCTACACCTTC. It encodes CASTVAGATGAYGYTF.